This T cell receptor (beta chain) was obtained from a study of blood T cell repertoires in COVID-19. As for the study in general: Samples of COVID-19 (acute and convalescent) were obtained from the United States, Italy and Spain. The analysed material was cDNA or gDNA that came from T cells, B-cell-depleted T cells, or PBMCs.

In the original analysis: Reference gene primer amplification yielded estimated nucleated cell counts. Method: immunoSEQ multiplex PCR; TCRdb's copy keeps in-frame clones and lacks some. Clone size and V and J calls were adopted from that table, with D and trimming inferred from the DNA. Among 110,000 to 150,000 clones listed, 75% to 90% were seen once. Germline V gives CDR1 SGDLS, CDR2 YYNGEE. V gave up 1 base and J gave up 0 bases, with 7 bases separating them. The CDR3 extends over 15 amino acids. The sequence came from a human donor in a cohort sampled during active COVID-19. The sample taken for sequencing was peripheral blood. V and J are TRBV9 and TRBJ1-4, with D tentatively TRBD1 (5 bases). The CDR3: CASSVRGSTNEKLFF. The CDR3 region has the DNA TGTGCCAGCAGCGTAAGGGGATCAACTAATGAAAAACTGTTTTTT.